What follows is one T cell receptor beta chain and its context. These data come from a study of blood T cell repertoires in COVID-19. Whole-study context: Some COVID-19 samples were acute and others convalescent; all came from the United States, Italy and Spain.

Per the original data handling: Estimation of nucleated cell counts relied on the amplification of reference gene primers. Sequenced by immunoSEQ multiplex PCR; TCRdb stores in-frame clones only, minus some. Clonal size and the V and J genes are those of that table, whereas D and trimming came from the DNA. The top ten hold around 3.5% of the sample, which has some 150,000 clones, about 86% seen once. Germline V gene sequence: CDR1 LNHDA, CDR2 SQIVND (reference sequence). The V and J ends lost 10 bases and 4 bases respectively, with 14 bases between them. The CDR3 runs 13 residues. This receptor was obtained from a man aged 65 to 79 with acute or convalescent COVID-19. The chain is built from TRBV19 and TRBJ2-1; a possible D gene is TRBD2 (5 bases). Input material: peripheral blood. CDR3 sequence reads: CATLGRGYNEQFF. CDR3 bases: TGTGCCACCCTCGGTCGCGGGTACAATGAGCAGTTCTTC.